This T cell receptor (beta chain) was recorded in a study of blood T cell repertoires in COVID-19. This clone was detected once. Profiling relied on immunoSEQ multiplex PCR, and the TCRdb table lists in-frame clones only, not all of them. The data hold about 250,000 clones, with 88% observed a single time. This TCR derives from a woman aged 50 to 60 who had recovered from COVID-19. The sample taken for sequencing was PBMCs or T cells enriched from blood (not recorded which).

CDR3: CAIRDSGAINYGYTF. In DNA form, the CDR3 reads TGTGCCATCAGGGATTCTGGGGCGATAAACTATGGCTACACCTTC. The rearrangement joins TRBV10-3 to TRBJ1-2, with TRBD1 as a possible D gene (5 bases). Trimming removed 6 bases from V and 2 bases from J, with 16 bases in between. The CDR3 consists of 15 residues. Germline V gene data show CDR1 as ENHRY and CDR2 as SYGVKD.